The source of this T cell receptor beta chain is a study of T-cell memory formation after mild COVID-19. Study findings and constraints: Day 15 to 85 contracting clones showed balanced CD4/CD8; day 15 to 37 expanders favored CD4+.

The V gene lost 0 bases and the J gene lost 3 bases, with 18 bases spanning the gap. This CDR3 spans 17 amino acids. The V gene's germline CDR1 is SGHTA and CDR2 FQGNSA. From the 5' RACE reads, TCRdb called clonotypes with MiXCR, one entry per CDR3 protein. The sample includes a few hundred thousand distinct CDR3 sequences, approximately 27% of them seen just once. This clonotype was detected only a few times. Its antigen is unidentified. The source is an adult woman who had mild COVID-19 (a few samples of this study predate the infection). Cell type and time point are not known. Sequencing used PBMCs or a T cell subset sorted from them (not recorded which). The V call is TRBV7-2, the J call TRBJ2-7; possible D gene TRBD1, 6 bases. CDR3 residues: CASSLALATSGHYEQYF. The DNA for the CDR3 is TGTGCCAGCAGCTTAGCGCTTGCGACATCGGGACACTACGAGCAGTACTTC.